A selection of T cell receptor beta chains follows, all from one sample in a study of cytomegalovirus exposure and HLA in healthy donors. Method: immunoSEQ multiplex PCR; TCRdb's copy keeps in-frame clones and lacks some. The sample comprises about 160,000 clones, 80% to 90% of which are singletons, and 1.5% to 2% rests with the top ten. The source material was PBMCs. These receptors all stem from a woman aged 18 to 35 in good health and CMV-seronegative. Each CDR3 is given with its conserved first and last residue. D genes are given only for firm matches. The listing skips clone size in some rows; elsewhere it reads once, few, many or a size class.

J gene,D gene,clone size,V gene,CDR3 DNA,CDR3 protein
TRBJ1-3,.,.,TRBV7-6,TGTGCCAGCATCAAGACTAGTTTTGGAAACACCATATATTTT,CASIKTSFGNTIYF
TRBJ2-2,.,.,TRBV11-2,TGTGCCAGCAGCGCGACCAGGGTCGGGGAGCTGTTTTTT,CASSATRVGELFF
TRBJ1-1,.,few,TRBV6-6,TGTGCCAGCAGTTTTCCCCCAACAGGTGAAGCTTTCTTT,CASSFPPTGEAFF
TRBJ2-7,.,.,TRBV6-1,TGTGCCAGCAGGTCGGGTCCCTCCTACGAGCAGTACTTC,CASRSGPSYEQYF
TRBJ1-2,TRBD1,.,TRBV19,TGTGCCAGTAGTATAGTAACAGGGGTCTATGGCTACACCTTC,CASSIVTGVYGYTF
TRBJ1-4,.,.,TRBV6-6,TGTGCCAGCAGTTACTCGAACAGGGCGAGGGAAAAACTGTTTTTT,CASSYSNRAREKLFF
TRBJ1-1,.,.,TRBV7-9,TGTTCCAGCAGCTTATTGGGTACTCGGGGGGTGAACACTGAAGCTTTCTTT,CSSSLLGTRGVNTEAFF
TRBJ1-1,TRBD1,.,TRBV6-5,TGTGCCAGCACCCAAGGGGCAGGGGGGAACACTGAAGCTTTCTTT,CASTQGAGGNTEAFF
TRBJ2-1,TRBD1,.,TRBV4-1,TGCGCCAGCAGCGATGGACAGGGGATTAGCTCCTACAATGAGCAGTTCTTC,CASSDGQGISSYNEQFF
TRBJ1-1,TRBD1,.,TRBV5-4,TGTGCCAGCAGCCGAATACCACCGACAGGGGAGAACACTGAAGCTTTCTTT,CASSRIPPTGENTEAFF
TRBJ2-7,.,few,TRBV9,TGTGCCAGCAGCGGACTCAGCGGAGGCGGTGGGTACGAGCAGTACTTC,CASSGLSGGGGYEQYF
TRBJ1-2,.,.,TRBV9,TGTGCCAGCAGCGTAGTCCCCGACACGGTCTATGGCTACACCTTC,CASSVVPDTVYGYTF
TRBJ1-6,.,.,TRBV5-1,TGCGCCAGCAGCCAAAGAATAACAGGGTCCTCACCCCTCCACTTT,CASSQRITGSSPLHF
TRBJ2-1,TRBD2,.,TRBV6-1,TGTGCCAGCAGAGTGACTAGCGGGAGATACAATGAGCAGTTCTTC,CASRVTSGRYNEQFF
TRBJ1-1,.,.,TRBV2,TGTGCCAGCAGTGAGTCGAGGGGGACTGAAGCTTTCTTT,CASSESRGTEAFF
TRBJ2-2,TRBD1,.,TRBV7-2,TGTGCCAGCAGCTTAGGAGGACAGGGGAACACCGGGGAGCTGTTTTTT,CASSLGGQGNTGELFF
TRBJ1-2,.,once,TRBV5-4,TGTGCCAGCAGCCCCACGCGGGCCCTAGAGGGCTACACCTTC,CASSPTRALEGYTF
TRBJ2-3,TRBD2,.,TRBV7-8,TGTGCCAGCAGCTTAGTAGCCGGGACTAGCGGCACAGATACGCAGTATTTT,CASSLVAGTSGTDTQYF
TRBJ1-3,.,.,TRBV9,TGTGCCAGCAGCCTGGTCCCGAGCTCTGGAAACACCATATATTTT,CASSLVPSSGNTIYF
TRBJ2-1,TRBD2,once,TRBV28,TGTGCCAGCAGTTTCAGTTCGGCTAGCGGAGACAATGAGCAGTTCTTC,CASSFSSASGDNEQFF
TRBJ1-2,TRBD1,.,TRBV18,TGTGCCAGCTCAGCGGGACAGGGGGAATACTATGGCTACACCTTC,CASSAGQGEYYGYTF
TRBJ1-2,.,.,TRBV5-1,TGCGCCAGCAGCTTGCAGGGTAAAGCTAACTATGGCTACACCTTC,CASSLQGKANYGYTF
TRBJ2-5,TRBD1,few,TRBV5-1,TGCGCCAGCAGCTCCGGACAGGGAAGAGAGACCCAGTACTTC,CASSSGQGRETQYF
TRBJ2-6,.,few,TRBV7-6,TGTGCCAGCAGCCCCCGAGCAGGAAGAGACTCTGGGGCCAACGTCCTGACTTTC,CASSPRAGRDSGANVLTF
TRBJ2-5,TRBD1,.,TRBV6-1,TGTGCCAGCAGTACCGGACAGGGAAGAACCCAGTACTTC,CASSTGQGRTQYF
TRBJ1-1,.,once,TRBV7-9,TGTGCCAGCAGCTTGAGGTCTTGGCGGAAACAGAACACTGAAGCTTTCTTT,CASSLRSWRKQNTEAFF
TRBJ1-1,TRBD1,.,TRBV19,TGTGCCAGTAGATTGACAGGGAACCGCATGAACACTGAAGCTTTCTTT,CASRLTGNRMNTEAFF
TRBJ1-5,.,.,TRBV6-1,TGTGCCAGCAGTGAACTAAATCAGCCCCAGCATTTT,CASSELNQPQHF
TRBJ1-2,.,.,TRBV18,TGTGCCAGCTCACCCCGACAGAGTGCTAACTATGGCTACACCTTC,CASSPRQSANYGYTF
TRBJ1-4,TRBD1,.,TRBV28,TGTGCCAGCAGTCGATATGCCTCGGGACAGTTGAATGAAAAACTGTTTTTT,CASSRYASGQLNEKLFF
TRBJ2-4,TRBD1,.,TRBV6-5,TGTGCCAGCATCCCCTCTCCCGGGACAGGAAACATTCAGTACTTC,CASIPSPGTGNIQYF
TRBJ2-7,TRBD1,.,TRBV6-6,TGTGCCAGCAGTTACCCGGCAGGGGGCGGATACGAGCAGTACTTC,CASSYPAGGGYEQYF
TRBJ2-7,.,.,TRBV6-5,TGTGCCAGCAGTTACGACGGGACACCTTTCTACGAGCAGTACTTC,CASSYDGTPFYEQYF
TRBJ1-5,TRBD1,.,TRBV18,TGTGCCAGCTCACTCGGACAGGGAGTTCAGCCCCAGCATTTT,CASSLGQGVQPQHF
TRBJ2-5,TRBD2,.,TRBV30,TGTGCCTGGAGTACCTCGGGGGGAACAGAGACCCAGTACTTC,CAWSTSGGTETQYF
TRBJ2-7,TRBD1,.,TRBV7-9,TGTGCCAGCAGCTCACGCCGGGACAGGGGTGGCTACGAGCAGTACTTC,CASSSRRDRGGYEQYF
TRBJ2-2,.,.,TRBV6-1,TGTGCCAGCAGTGAATGGCGGGGGCTGGTGAACACCGGGGAGCTGTTTTTT,CASSEWRGLVNTGELFF
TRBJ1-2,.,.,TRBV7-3,TGTGCCAGCAGCCACGTGGGGGGGGGTTATGGCTACACCTTC,CASSHVGGGYGYTF
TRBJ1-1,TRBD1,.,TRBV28,TGTGCCAGCCCCCCCAACAGGGGGAACACTGAAGCTTTCTTT,CASPPNRGNTEAFF
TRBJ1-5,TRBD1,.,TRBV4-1,TGCGCCAGCAGCAAGAGACAGGGCGACAATCAGCCCCAGCATTTT,CASSKRQGDNQPQHF
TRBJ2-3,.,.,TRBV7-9,TGTGCCAGCACCTCCTTGGGGAGTAGTACAGATACGCAGTATTTT,CASTSLGSSTDTQYF
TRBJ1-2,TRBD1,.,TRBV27,TGTGCCAGCAGTCCCTGGACAGGGGACCTTGGCTACACCTTC,CASSPWTGDLGYTF
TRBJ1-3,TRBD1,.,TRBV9,TGTGCCAGCAGCGCCGGGACAGGTCGGAACACCATATATTTT,CASSAGTGRNTIYF